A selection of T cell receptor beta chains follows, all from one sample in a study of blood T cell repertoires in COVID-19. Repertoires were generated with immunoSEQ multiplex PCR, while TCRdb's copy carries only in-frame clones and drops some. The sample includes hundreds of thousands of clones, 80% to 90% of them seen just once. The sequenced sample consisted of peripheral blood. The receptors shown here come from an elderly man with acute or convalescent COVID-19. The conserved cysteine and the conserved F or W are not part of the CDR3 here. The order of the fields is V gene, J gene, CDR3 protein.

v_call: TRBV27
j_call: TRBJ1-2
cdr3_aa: ASSPRQEAFTNYGYT

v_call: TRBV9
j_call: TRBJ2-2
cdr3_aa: ASSGQPGLTTGELF

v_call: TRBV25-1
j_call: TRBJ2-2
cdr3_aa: ASRGAGVGPGELF

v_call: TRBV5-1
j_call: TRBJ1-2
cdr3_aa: ASSFSPRGLEGYT

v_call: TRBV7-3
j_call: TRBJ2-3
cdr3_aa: ASSSRGRDGTQY

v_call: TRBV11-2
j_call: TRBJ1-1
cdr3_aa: ASSLEGDRNTEAF

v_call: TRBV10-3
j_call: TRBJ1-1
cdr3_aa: AISWDRATEAF

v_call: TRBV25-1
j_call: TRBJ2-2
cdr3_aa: ASSRPGQGTGELF

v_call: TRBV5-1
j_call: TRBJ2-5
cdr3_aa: ASSSQGQDAETQY

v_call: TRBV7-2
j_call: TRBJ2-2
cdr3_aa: ASSLAVGAQGELF

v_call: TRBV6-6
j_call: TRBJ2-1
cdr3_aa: ASSLYNEQF

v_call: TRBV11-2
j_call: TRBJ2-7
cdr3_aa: ASSREREVYEQY

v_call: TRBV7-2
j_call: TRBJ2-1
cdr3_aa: ASSLATGNEQF

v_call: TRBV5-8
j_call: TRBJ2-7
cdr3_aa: ASSLVSTQGVYEQY

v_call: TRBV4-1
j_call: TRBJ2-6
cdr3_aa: ASSQDLFESSGANVLT

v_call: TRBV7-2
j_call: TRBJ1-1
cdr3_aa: ASSFGGGTEAF

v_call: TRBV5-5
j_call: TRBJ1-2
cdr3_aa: ASSLNRDNYGYT

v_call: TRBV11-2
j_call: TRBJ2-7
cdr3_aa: ASSSTSGTTYEQY

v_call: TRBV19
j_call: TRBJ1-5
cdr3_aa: ASTIDRSVGNQPQH

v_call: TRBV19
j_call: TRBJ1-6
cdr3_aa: ATADRGAYSPLH

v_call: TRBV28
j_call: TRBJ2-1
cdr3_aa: ASSPRGGRGNEQF

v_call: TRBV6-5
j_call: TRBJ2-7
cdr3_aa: ASSITRSEQY

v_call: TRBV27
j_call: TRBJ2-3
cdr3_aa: ASSSMGALDTQY

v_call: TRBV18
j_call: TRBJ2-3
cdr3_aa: ASSPSAGTDTQY

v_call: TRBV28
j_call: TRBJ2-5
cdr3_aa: ASNPTGFETQY

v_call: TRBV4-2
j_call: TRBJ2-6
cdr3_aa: ASSQVAGAGANVLT

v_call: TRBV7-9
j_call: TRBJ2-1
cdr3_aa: ASSLEASGNNEQF

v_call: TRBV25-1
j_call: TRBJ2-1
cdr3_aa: ASSEWTSAGNEQF

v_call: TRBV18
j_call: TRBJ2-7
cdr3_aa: ASSPLGQGGSYEQY

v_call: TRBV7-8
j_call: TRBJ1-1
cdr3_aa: ASSSRRETMNTEAF

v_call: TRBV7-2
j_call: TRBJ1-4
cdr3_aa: ASSFTSTGGNEKLF

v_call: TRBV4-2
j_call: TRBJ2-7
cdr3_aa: ASSQVPSSYEQY

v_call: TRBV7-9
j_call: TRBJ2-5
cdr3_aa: ASSLDRDSDPETQY

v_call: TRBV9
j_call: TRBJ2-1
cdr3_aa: ASSVAGQIYNEQF

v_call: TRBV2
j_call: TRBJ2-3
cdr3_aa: ASSEGGPADTQY

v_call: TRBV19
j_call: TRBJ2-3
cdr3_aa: ASSPGLATLARDTQY

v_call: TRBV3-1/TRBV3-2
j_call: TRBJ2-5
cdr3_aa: ASSSLQDWGETQY

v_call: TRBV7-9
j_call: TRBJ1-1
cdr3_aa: ASSRRGTSEAF

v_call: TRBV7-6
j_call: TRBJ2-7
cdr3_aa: ASSLEIAGGQDEQY

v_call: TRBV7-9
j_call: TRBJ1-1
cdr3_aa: ASSLSTRNTEAF

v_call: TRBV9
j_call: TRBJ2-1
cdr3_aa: ASSALSGTAYNEQF

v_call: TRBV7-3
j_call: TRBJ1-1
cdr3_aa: ASRLGPGELTEAF

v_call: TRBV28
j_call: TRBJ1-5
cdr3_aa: ASSYGGSGNQPQH

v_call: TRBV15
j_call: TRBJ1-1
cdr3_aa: ATSRNVRNTEAF

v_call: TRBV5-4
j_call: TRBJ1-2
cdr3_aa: ASSSRQINYGYT